Presented here are 16 T cell receptor beta chains from one specimen sequenced in a study of blood T cell repertoires in COVID-19. Generated by immunoSEQ multiplex PCR, the TCRdb table keeps only in-frame clones and is missing some. Among some 50,000 clones listed, 89% were seen once. The sample consisted of peripheral blood. The receptors were sampled from a man aged 60 to 69 with acute or convalescent COVID-19.

The chain combines TRBV25-1 with TRBJ2-7, with TRBD1 matching 9 bases. Germline V CDR1 and CDR2: MGHDK, SYGVNS. The CDR3 is 16 amino acids. V shed 1 base, J shed 1 base, and the junction held 5 bases outside the gene matches. The CDR3 reads CASSEFGQGSSYEQYF. The CDR3 DNA follows: TGTGCCAGCAGTGAATTCGGACAGGGGAGTTCCTACGAGCAGTACTTC.

The chain couples TRBV27 to TRBJ1-2; D is undetermined. Between the trimmed V and J ends, which lost 6 bases and 1 base, there was a span of 9 bases. Germline-derived CDR1 and CDR2 are MNHEY and SMNVEV (reference sequence). The CDR3 is 13 residues long. The CDR3 is CASRPVNNYGYTF. For the CDR3, the DNA is TGTGCCAGCAGACCGGTGAATAACTATGGCTACACCTTC.

J is TRBJ2-7 and V is TRBV5-4; 8 positions match TRBD2. CDR1 and CDR2 from the germline V gene are SGHNT and YYREEE (reference sequence). The J segment lost 1 base and the V segment lost 3 bases, leaving 3 bases of the junction unmatched. The CDR3 sequence is 14 residues long. The CDR3 DNA is TGTGCCAGCAGCTCGGGGGGGGTTTCCTACGAGCAGTACTTC. Protein product: CASSSGGVSYEQYF.

The table lists this clone with a count of one. The V call is TRBV6-1, the J call TRBJ2-5, with 8 bases fitting TRBD2. Looked up from germline, CDR1 is MNHNS and CDR2 is SASEGT. J gave up 5 bases and V 3 bases, and 8 bases lay outside the gene matches. The CDR3 extends over 15 amino acids. CDR3 bases: TGTGCCAGCAGTGAGGTGGTAGCGGGATGGGAGACCCAGTACTTC. This gives the protein CASSEVVAGWETQYF.

In its sample, this clone was seen once. The V gene is TRBV5-6, the J gene TRBJ1-1; D gene unclear. The CDR3 runs 13 residues. V lost 3 bases, J lost 8 bases, and 14 bases lay in between. Germline lookup yields CDR1 SGHDT and CDR2 YYEEEE. CDR3 bases: TGTGCCAGCAGCTCCCAGTCTATGGGCGAAGCTTTCTTT. Its protein product is CASSSQSMGEAFF.

V usage is TRBV7-2 and J usage is TRBJ2-1; D not resolved. The CDR3 consists of 13 residues. Germline lookup yields CDR1 SGHTA and CDR2 FQGNSA. Trimming cost V 4 bases and J 5 bases, with 9 bases left between them. The CDR3 DNA follows: TGTGCCAGCAGCTCCCGTGTTGACAATGAGCAGTTCTTC. Amino acids: CASSSRVDNEQFF.

The chain has TRBV10-3 and TRBJ1-5; possibly TRBD1 for D (5 bases). Deletions cut 8 bases from V and 0 bases from J, with 17 bases between. The germline V gene has CDR1 ENHRY and CDR2 SYGVKD. The CDR3 totals 16 residues. DNA of the CDR3: TGTGCCATCTCCTCGCGGGGCCGAACTAGCAATCAGCCCCAGCATTTT. It is translated as CAISSRGRTSNQPQHF.

This rearrangement joins TRBV24-1 to TRBJ2-3, with TRBD1 matching 8 bases. The CDR3 loop spans 16 amino acids. J was trimmed by 5 bases and V by 4 bases; bases with no gene match: 10. Germline lookup yields CDR1 KGHDR and CDR2 SFDVKD. CDR3 amino acids: CATSDSGTGTRDTQYF. CDR3 nucleotide sequence: TGTGCCACCAGTGACTCCGGGACAGGCACACGAGATACGCAGTATTTT.

The V and J genes are TRBV5-4 and TRBJ1-1; no definite D call. Germline V CDR1 and CDR2: SGHNT, YYREEE (reference sequence). This CDR3 is built from 17 residues. The V and J ends lost 0 bases and 1 base respectively, with 16 bases between them. CDR3 loop: CASSLGLETGKNTEAFF. CDR3 DNA sequence: TGTGCCAGCAGCTTGGGATTGGAGACGGGGAAGAACACTGAAGCTTTCTTT. Drawing the rest from reference TRBV5-4 and TRBJ1-1, the complete variable domain is ETGVTQSPTHLIKTRGQQVTLRCSSQSGHNTVSWYQQALGQGPQFIFQYYREEENGRGNFPPRFSGLQFPNYSSELNVNALELDDSALYLCASSLGLETGKNTEAFFGQGTRLTVV.

The chain joins TRBV27 to TRBJ1-6; 7 bases are a match to TRBD1. The V gene's germline CDR1 is MNHEY and CDR2 SMNVEV (reference sequence). This CDR3 has 22 residues. V was clipped by 4 bases and J by 4 bases; unmatched bases: 25. The CDR3: CASSSGQEEPTRTPLYNSPLHF. Written as DNA, the CDR3 is TGTGCCAGCAGTTCCGGACAGGAAGAGCCAACTCGCACGCCCCTATATAATTCACCCCTCCACTTT.

The genes are TRBV6-5 and TRBJ2-7; TRBD1 agrees at 11 bases. J gave up 4 bases and V 4 bases, and 6 bases lay outside the gene matches. The CDR3 runs to 15 residues. The germline V gene encodes CDR1 MNHEY and CDR2 SVGAGI. In nucleotides, the CDR3 is TGTGCCAGCAGTTTCCGGGACAGGGGGTCGTACGAGCAGTACTTC. This translates into CASSFRDRGSYEQYF.

The V call is TRBV9, the J call TRBJ1-2, with D hard to call. Germline lookup yields CDR1 SGDLS and CDR2 YYNGEE. The V end was cut by 4 bases, the J end by 9 bases, with 19 bases between. This CDR3 contains 14 residues. In nucleotides, the CDR3 is TGTGCCAGCAGCCTCCCCGAATTAGAGGGTCGCTACACCTTC. Protein: CASSLPELEGRYTF.

J is TRBJ2-7 and V is TRBV19, with D tentatively TRBD1 (5 bases). CDR3 length: 13 residues. From germline, CDR1 is LNHDA and CDR2 SQIVND (reference sequence). V lost 10 bases and J lost 3, with 16 bases in between. The CDR3 protein is CATTRGLGYEQYF. The CDR3 coding sequence is TGTGCCACCACAAGGGGTTTAGGCTACGAGCAGTACTTC.

The chain links TRBV7-6 to TRBJ2-4; weak D call: TRBD2 (6 bases). The CDR3 totals 14 residues. Trimming took off 6 bases at V and 9 bases at J, with 18 bases between the two ends. CDR1 and CDR2 (germline): SGHVS, FNYEAQ. CDR3 nucleotides: TGTGCCAGCAGTTTAACGGCAACCGGGAGCATTCAGTACTTC. Translation gives CASSLTATGSIQYF.

The genes are TRBV4-1 and TRBJ2-5; D is unclear. The V gene lost 4 bases and the J gene lost 1 base, with 10 bases spanning the gap. The CDR3 consists of 14 residues. Germline CDR1 MGHRA, CDR2 YSYEKL. The CDR3 loop is CASSPTRPQETQYF. In nucleotides, the CDR3 is TGCGCCAGCAGCCCGACAAGACCCCAAGAGACCCAGTACTTC.

As DNA, the CDR3 is TGCGCCAGCAGCCGATACCTGACAGGGGGGATGAACACTGAAGCTTTCTTT. This sequence encodes CASSRYLTGGMNTEAFF. The V gene is TRBV5-1, the J gene TRBJ1-1, with TRBD1 identical over 9 bases. There are 17 residues in the CDR3. Germline V gives CDR1 SGHRS, CDR2 YFSETQ. Trimming removed 4 bases from V and 0 bases from J; junction bases left unmatched: 10.